The clone carrying this T cell receptor (beta chain) was counted a single time. Its antigen is still unknown. PCR amplification relied on 60 Vbeta primers (plus 13 Jbeta primers). Sequenced by immunoSEQ multiplex PCR; TCRdb stores in-frame clones only, minus some. The data show 150,000 to 200,000 clones, 80% seen once. These data are taken from a study of cytomegalovirus exposure and HLA in healthy donors. The CDR3 totals 16 residues. The germline V gene has CDR1 SGHRS and CDR2 YFSETQ. V was cut by 0 bases and J by 0 bases, with 9 bases left in between. Study-wide results and limits: An analysis was carried out later, and it reportedly showed fewer N-insertions in an Asian-associated ancestry cluster than the approximately 700-donor mean. Earlier analysis looked at TCR beta V segments, and most were productive about 90% or about 30% of the time. Among TCR sequences, most were rare, though some public TCRs appeared in many donors. It has been reported that TCR beta sequences accurately predicted the HLA-A and HLA-B alleles of most subjects.

The source of this sequence is a woman between 40 and 50 years old in good health and CMV-seronegative. Input material: PBMCs. J is TRBJ2-2 and V is TRBV5-1; D is ambiguous. CDR3 in DNA: TGCGCCAGCAGCTTGGGCGCGTACGCGAACACCGGGGAGCTGTTTTTT. It is translated as CASSLGAYANTGELFF.